These 26 T cell receptor beta chains came from one sample sequenced in a study of Graves' ophthalmopathy and Graves' hyperthyroidism. RNA transcripts served as template for amplifying TCR beta CDR3 sequences. RT-PCR was first run with HTBI primers, then multiplex PCR in a second round. Via MiXCR, TCRdb re-called the multiplex PCR reads, giving one row per CDR3 protein. The sample records hundreds of thousands of distinct CDR3 sequences, about a fifth being singletons. Sequenced: peripheral blood. Every receptor here comes from a woman between 18 and 30 years old with stable Graves' hyperthyroidism. Some clones in this sample may be carry-over from other donors' samples.

This clonotype was recorded at least ten times. The chain combines TRBV2 with TRBJ1-1; D is unresolved. Germline assignment: CDR1 SNHLY and CDR2 FYNNEI. The CDR3 is made up of 14 amino acids. The V gene lost 4 bases and the J gene lost 0 bases, with 9 bases spanning the gap. For the CDR3, the DNA is TGTGCCAGCAGTGCGGATGAAATGAACACTGAAGCTTTCTTT. Amino acids: CASSADEMNTEAFF. Full variable domain (outside the CDR3, taken from reference TRBV2 and TRBJ1-1): EPEVTQTPSHQVTQMGQEVILRCVPISNHLYFYWYRQILGQKVEFLVSFYNNEISEKSEIFDDQFSVERPDGSNFTLKIRSTKLEDSAMYFCASSADEMNTEAFFGQGTRLTVV.

This clonotype has at least ten counts. The V call is TRBV28, the J call TRBJ2-5, with D unresolved. Trimming left V 3 bases short and J 1 base short, with 9 bases between. The length of the CDR3 is 14 residues. Germline values: CDR1 MDHEN, CDR2 SYDVKM. The CDR3 protein is CASSFRLAQETQYF. The CDR3 DNA reads as TGTGCCAGCAGTTTTAGGTTAGCCCAAGAGACCCAGTACTTC.

For this clonotype: With a much larger clone just one base away, this may be a read error. The rearrangement links TRBV24-1 to TRBJ1-5; 10 bases align to TRBD1. The germline V gene encodes CDR1 KGHDR and CDR2 SFDVKD. The CDR3 length is 14 residues. As DNA, the CDR3 is TGTGCCGCCAGTGAGGGACAGGGGAATCAGCCCCAGCATTTT. Translated: CAASEGQGNQPQHF.

The chain has TRBV12-3 or TRBV12-4 and TRBJ1-5; no firm D call. The CDR3 is 15 amino acids. Trimming cost V 3 bases and J 5 bases, with 14 bases left between them. The DNA of the CDR3 is TGTGCCAGCAGTTTGGGCAGGTGGAGCCATCAGCCCCAGCATTTT. Its translation is CASSLGRWSHQPQHF.

The chain links TRBV11-1 to TRBJ2-5; D may be TRBD1 or TRBD2 (5 bases each). The length of the CDR3 is 15 residues. Trimming took 3 bases from V and 3 from J, leaving 14 bases between them. Germline CDR1 is SGHAT and CDR2 is FQDESV (reference sequence). CDR3 sequence (DNA): TGTGCCAGCAGCTTGGGGACCCCGGCGGAAGAGACCCAGTACTTC. Translated: CASSLGTPAEETQYF.

This clonotype has at least ten counts. The CDR3 DNA reads TGTGCCAGCAGCTCCAATAGCGGAAGACAAGAGACCCAGTACTTC. Amino acid sequence: CASSSNSGRQETQYF. The chain links TRBV12-3 or TRBV12-4 to TRBJ2-5; a possible D gene is TRBD2 (6 bases). V was shortened by 6 bases and J by 2 bases, with 16 bases between the two germline ends. The CDR3 has 15 residues.

Ten or more counts support this clonotype. The rearrangement links TRBV7-9 to TRBJ2-7; unclear D gene. The CDR3 loop spans 11 amino acids. In germline, CDR1 is SEHNR, CDR2 FQNEAQ (reference sequence). Trimming took off 5 bases at V and 12 bases at J, with 14 bases between the two ends. The CDR3 DNA sequence: TGTGCCAGCAGCCCGATCACCCAGGTGTACTTC. Its protein product is CASSPITQVYF.

The chain recombines TRBV30 with TRBJ2-7, with 9 bases matching TRBD2. The CDR3 spans 14 residues. CDR1 GTSNPN and CDR2 SVGIG come from the germline V gene (reference sequence). V trimming: 1 base; J trimming: 4 bases; junction bases outside the gene matches: 5. The CDR3 DNA sequence: TGTGCCTGGAGTGACGGGACTAGCAGGTACGAGCAGTACTTC. Translating it yields CAWSDGTSRYEQYF. Complete variable domain (other parts from reference TRBV30 and TRBJ2-7): SQTIHQWPATLVQPVGSPLSLECTVEGTSNPNLYWYRQAAGRGLQLLFYSVGIGQISSEVPQNLSASRPQDRQFILSSKKLLLSDSGFYLCAWSDGTSRYEQYFGPGTRLTVT.

This clonotype was counted ten times or more. The chain carries TRBV5-6 and TRBJ1-1; 7 bases map to TRBD1. V shed 5 bases, J shed 8 bases, and the junction held 18 bases outside the gene matches. Per the germline V gene, CDR1 is SGHDT and CDR2 is YYEEEE. The CDR3 sequence is 16 residues long. CDR3 DNA: TGTGCCAGCAGTCAGGGGGGCGCCATTTCCCAAGGAGAAGCTTTCTTT. Translated: CASSQGGAISQGEAFF.

This clonotype was recorded at least ten times. V usage is TRBV4-1 and J usage is TRBJ2-7, with 13 positions matching TRBD2. CDR3 size: 15 residues. V lost 5 bases, J lost 3 bases, and 4 bases stayed unmatched. Germline V gene sequence: CDR1 MGHRA, CDR2 YSYEKL. The CDR3 nucleotides read TGCGCCAGCAGCAAGGGACTAGCGGGAAGCTACGAGCAGTACTTC. It is translated as CASSKGLAGSYEQYF.

This clonotype occurred many times. This chain connects TRBV6-2 or TRBV6-3 to TRBJ1-5; D call uncertain. Germline-derived CDR1 and CDR2 are MNHEY and SVGEGT. V lost 7 bases, J lost 1 base, and 14 bases lay in between. CDR3 length: 15 amino acids. CDR3 DNA sequence: TGTGCCAGCAACCCTGGGCGACACAGCAATCAGCCCCAGCATTTT. Its protein is CASNPGRHSNQPQHF.

This clonotype was observed many times. This sequence joins TRBV12-3 or TRBV12-4 and TRBJ1-2; D perhaps matches TRBD1 (5 bases). The V end was cut by 5 bases, the J end by 8 bases, with 12 bases between. This CDR3 contains 12 residues. Here the CDR3 reads CASSPGHQGYTF. CDR3 nucleotides: TGTGCCAGCAGTCCCGGACATCAGGGCTACACCTTC.

This clonotype was observed at least ten times. The junction shows a germline mismatch at one end, possibly a read error. The genes are TRBV27 and TRBJ2-7; D remains ambiguous. This CDR3 is built from 13 residues. CDR1 is MNHEY, CDR2 SMNVEV, per germline (reference sequence). The CDR3 reads CTSSPLTRYEQYF. CDR3 coding DNA: TGTACCAGCAGCCCTCTAACTCGGTACGAGCAGTACTTC.

This clonotype was counted at least ten times. The rearrangement links TRBV5-6 to TRBJ1-1, with D possibly TRBD1 on 6 matching bases. The CDR3 runs to 17 residues. Looked up from germline, CDR1 is SGHDT and CDR2 is YYEEEE. The V end was cut by 5 bases, the J end by 2 bases, with 22 bases between. CDR3 DNA sequence: TGTGCCAGCAGGCCCGAACGGACAAACAGGGCCAACACTGAAGCTTTCTTT. Protein product: CASRPERTNRANTEAFF.

The table lists this clonotype with many counts. The V gene is TRBV2, the J gene TRBJ2-2; D is perhaps TRBD1 (5 bases). V lost 8 bases and J lost 3, with 10 bases in between. Germline-derived CDR1 and CDR2 are SNHLY and FYNNEI. The CDR3 consists of 13 residues. DNA for the CDR3: TGTGCCAGCGGGGCAGCGTACACCGGGGAGCTGTTTTTT. Translated, it gives CASGAAYTGELFF.

The chain is built from TRBV30 and TRBJ1-1, with D uncertain. The CDR3 runs 11 residues. Trimming shortened V by 0 bases and J by 7 bases, and 6 bases separated the two germline ends. The germline V gene has CDR1 GTSNPN and CDR2 SVGIG (reference sequence). In DNA, the CDR3 is TGTGCCTGGAGTGTTAGGGTTGAAGCTTTCTTT. This sequence encodes CAWSVRVEAFF. Full variable domain (remainder filled in from reference TRBV30 and TRBJ1-1): SQTIHQWPATLVQPVGSPLSLECTVEGTSNPNLYWYRQAAGRGLQLLFYSVGIGQISSEVPQNLSASRPQDRQFILSSKKLLLSDSGFYLCAWSVRVEAFFGQGTRLTVV.

The table lists this clonotype with many counts. This chain links TRBV6-1 with TRBJ2-5; a possible D gene is TRBD1 (5 bases). Germline CDR1 is MNHNS and CDR2 is SASEGT. The CDR3 has 15 residues. Between the trimmed V and J ends, which lost 5 bases and 5 bases, there was a span of 18 bases. The CDR3 region has the DNA TGTGCCAGCAGTACCCAGGGATCTAGGACGGAGACCCAGTACTTC. Amino acid sequence: CASSTQGSRTETQYF.

This clonotype was seen at least ten times. The chain recombines TRBV12-3 or TRBV12-4 with TRBJ2-5; TRBD2 matches at 9 bases. After removal of 5 bases from V and 2 bases from J, the junction contained 12 bases not matched to a gene. The CDR3 is 17 residues long. CDR3 protein: CASSLTMGLALQETQYF. The CDR3 region has the DNA TGTGCCAGCAGTCTAACGATGGGACTAGCCCTACAAGAGACCCAGTACTTC.

Ten or more counts support this clonotype. The chain is built from TRBV27 and TRBJ2-7, with 8 bases fitting TRBD1. The CDR3 has 11 amino acids. The germline CDR1 and CDR2 sequences are MNHEY and SMNVEV (reference sequence). V shed 7 bases, J shed 6 bases, and the junction held 2 bases outside the gene matches. The CDR3 DNA reads TGTGCCAGCACAGGGGGCGGCGAGCAGTACTTC. Protein: CASTGGGEQYF.

This clonotype was seen at least ten times. The V call is TRBV6-1, the J call TRBJ2-7; D is perhaps TRBD1 or TRBD2 (5 bases each). The germline V and J ends were trimmed by 6 bases and 2 bases, with 8 bases remaining between them. The CDR3 is 12 residues long. Germline-derived CDR1 and CDR2 are MNHNS and SASEGT. The CDR3 nucleotides read TGTGCCAGCAGGGGACGGACCTACGAGCAGTACTTC. Its protein is CASRGRTYEQYF.

This clonotype was counted at least ten times. This chain joins TRBV6-2 or TRBV6-3 and TRBJ2-7; D gene uncertain. The CDR3 covers 13 residues. Trimming shortened V by 8 bases and J by 0 bases, and 11 bases separated the two germline ends. Germline loops: CDR1 MNHEY, CDR2 SVGEGT. In nucleotides, the CDR3 is TGTGCCAGCTGGCGGCTAGGCTCCTACGAGCAGTACTTC. Translated: CASWRLGSYEQYF.

This clonotype was recorded a few times. This chain links TRBV7-8 with TRBJ2-2, with 10 bases that match TRBD1. V lost 11 bases, J lost 4 bases, and 7 bases stayed unmatched. Per germline, CDR1 SGHVS and CDR2 FQNEAQ. The CDR3 loop spans 14 amino acids. The DNA for the CDR3 is TGTGCCGGATCGACAGGGGGCGGCACCGGGGAGCTGTTTTTT. As protein: CAGSTGGGTGELFF.

This clonotype was seen ten or more times. The chain has TRBV6-1 and TRBJ1-1; 9 positions match TRBD1. CDR1 is MNHNS, CDR2 SASEGT, per germline. Losses at the gene ends were 8 bases for V and 4 bases for J; bases not matched to a gene: 8. The CDR3 length is 14 residues. CDR3 nucleotide sequence: TGTGCCAGCGCGGAAGACAGGGGGGTCACTGAAGCTTTCTTT. Its translation: CASAEDRGVTEAFF.

V gene TRBV5-1 combines with J gene TRBJ2-7; tentative D call: TRBD2 (5 bases). The V end was cut by 3 bases, the J end by 6 bases, with 16 bases between. Looked up from germline, CDR1 is SGHRS and CDR2 is YFSETQ. The CDR3 contains 14 residues. The CDR3 sequence is CASSSDSPVGEQYF. The CDR3 coding sequence is TGCGCCAGCAGCTCGGACTCCCCTGTAGGCGAGCAGTACTTC.

V and J are TRBV20-1 and TRBJ1-3; TRBD1 matches at 7 bases. The CDR3 spans 15 residues. V dropped 5 bases and J dropped 0; count of bases not matched to a gene: 7. Per germline, CDR1 DFQATT and CDR2 SNEGSKA (reference sequence). DNA of the CDR3: TGCAGTGCTTCTGAGGGACAGAACTCTGGAAACACCATATATTTT. This encodes CSASEGQNSGNTIYF.

This clonotype was picked up many times. The chain has TRBV10-3 and TRBJ1-2; a possible D gene is TRBD1 (5 bases). Trimming took 4 bases from V and 7 from J, leaving 28 bases between them. The V gene's germline CDR1 is ENHRY and CDR2 SYGVKD. The CDR3 is 18 amino acids. The CDR3 region is CAISGTGAGTASGTGYTF. The CDR3 nucleotides are TGTGCCATCAGTGGCACTGGGGCAGGGACCGCTTCGGGCACTGGCTACACCTTC.